These 8 T cell receptor beta chains originate from one sample sequenced in a study of blood T cells in healthy people across ages. Through a sample-barcoded 5' primer and a J-beta primer mix, a second PCR was run for roughly 6 to 12 cycles. A single record per CDR3 protein comes from TCRdb applying MiXCR to the 5' RACE reads. Seen here are over a million distinct CDR3 sequences, around 43% observed once, and the top ten hold approximately 17%. Sequencing input: blood. The receptors stem from a woman in her fifties or sixties in good health.

This clonotype was counted only a few times. CDR3 amino acids: CASSFGQNNSPLHF. The CDR3 DNA is TGTGCCAGCAGCTTTGGACAGAATAATTCACCCCTCCACTTT. V usage is TRBV7-6 and J usage is TRBJ1-6, with TRBD1 as a possible D gene (6 bases). Per the germline V gene, CDR1 is SGHVS and CDR2 is FNYEAQ. V shed 3 bases and J shed 5 bases, with 8 bases lying between them. This CDR3 has 14 amino acids.

This clonotype was counted only a few times. This chain connects TRBV29-1 to TRBJ2-7; 9 bases line up with TRBD1. Germline V lookup: CDR1 SQVTM, CDR2 ANQGSEA. There are 12 residues in the CDR3. V trimming: 8 bases; J trimming: 2 bases; junction bases outside the gene matches: 4. The CDR3 bases are TGCAGCTCCCGGACAGGGGCCTACGAGCAGTACTTC. It codes for CSSRTGAYEQYF.

The rearrangement joins TRBV4-1 to TRBJ2-5; D gene uncertain. This CDR3 contains 17 residues. Trimming shortened V by 3 bases and J by 1 base, and 18 bases separated the two germline ends. The germline gives CDR1 MGHRA, CDR2 YSYEKL. CDR3 in amino acids: CASSQDPEQNFQETQYF. The CDR3 DNA reads as TGCGCCAGCAGCCAGGACCCCGAACAGAACTTCCAAGAGACCCAGTACTTC.

This clonotype was counted a single time. The chain has TRBV6-2 or TRBV6-3 and TRBJ1-5; D is possibly TRBD1 (5 bases). CDR3 length: 13 residues. Trimming removed 7 bases from V and 6 bases from J, with 13 bases in between. The V gene's germline CDR1 is MNHEY and CDR2 SVGEGT. CDR3 sequence: CASNDGGVQPQHF. The CDR3, as DNA: TGTGCCAGCAACGACGGGGGGGTTCAGCCCCAGCATTTT.

J is TRBJ2-5 and V is TRBV24-1, with TRBD2 identical over 10 bases. This CDR3 comprises 14 residues. The J segment lost 11 bases and the V segment lost 5 bases, leaving 10 bases of the junction unmatched. The V gene's germline CDR1 is KGHDR and CDR2 SFDVKD. The chain's CDR3 is CATSGASGSNEQYF. The CDR3, as DNA: TGTGCCACCAGTGGGGCTAGCGGGAGTAATGAGCAGTACTTC.

This clonotype was observed a handful of times. The chain is built from TRBV6-2 or TRBV6-3 and TRBJ2-1; a possible D gene is TRBD1 (5 bases). Trimming removed 6 bases at V and 6 bases at J, with 24 bases between. The CDR3 sequence is 17 residues long. Per the germline V gene, CDR1 is MNHEY and CDR2 is SVGEGT. The CDR3 DNA follows: TGTGCCAGCAGCTCACCCGCAGGGCCAGGGTTTAGCAATGAGCAGTTCTTC. Translating gives CASSSPAGPGFSNEQFF.

Comment on this clonotype: The junction departs from the called germline gene at one end, perhaps through a read error. The gene calls are TRBV5-6 and TRBJ1-2; D unclear. The CDR3 totals 13 residues. Germline CDR1 is SGHDT and CDR2 is YYEEEE. This CDR3 is CAGSLTRNYGYTF. CDR3 DNA sequence: TGTGCCGGCAGCTTGACCAGGAATTATGGCTACACCTTC.

This clonotype was picked up one time. The rearrangement uses TRBV29-1 and TRBJ2-3, with D perhaps TRBD2 (6 bases). The CDR3 spans 11 residues. V lost 7 bases, J lost 4 bases, and 9 bases lay in between. Germline V gene data show CDR1 as SQVTM and CDR2 as ANQGSEA. The CDR3 nucleotides are TGCAGCGGGGGGGAGGCAGATACGCAGTATTTT. Translated, it gives CSGGEADTQYF.